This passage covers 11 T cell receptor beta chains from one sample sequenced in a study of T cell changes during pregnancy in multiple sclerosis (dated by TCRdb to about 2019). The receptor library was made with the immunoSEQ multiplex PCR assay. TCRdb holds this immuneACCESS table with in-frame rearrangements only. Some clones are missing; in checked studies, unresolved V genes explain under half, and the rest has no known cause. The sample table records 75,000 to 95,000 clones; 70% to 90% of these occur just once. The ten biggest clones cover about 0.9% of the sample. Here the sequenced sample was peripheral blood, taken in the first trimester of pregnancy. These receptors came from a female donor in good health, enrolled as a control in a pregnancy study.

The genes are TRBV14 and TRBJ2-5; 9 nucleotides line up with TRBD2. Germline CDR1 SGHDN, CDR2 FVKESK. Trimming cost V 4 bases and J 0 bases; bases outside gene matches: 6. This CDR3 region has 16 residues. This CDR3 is CASSLLAGTYQETQYF. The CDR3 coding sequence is TGTGCCAGCAGCCTCCTAGCGGGGACGTACCAAGAGACCCAGTACTTC.

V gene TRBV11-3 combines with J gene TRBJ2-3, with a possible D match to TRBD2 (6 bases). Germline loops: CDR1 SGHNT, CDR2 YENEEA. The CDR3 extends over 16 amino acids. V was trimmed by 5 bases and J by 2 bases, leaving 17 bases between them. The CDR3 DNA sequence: TGTGCCAGCAGCGCGACCACCGGGGAGGTCACAGATACGCAGTATTTT. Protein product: CASSATTGEVTDTQYF. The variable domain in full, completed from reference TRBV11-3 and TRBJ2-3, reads EAGVVQSPRYKIIEKKQPVAFWCNPISGHNTLYWYLQNLGQGPELLIRYENEEAVDDSQLPKDRFSAERLKGVDSTLKIQPAELGDSAVYLCASSATTGEVTDTQYFGPGTRLTVL.

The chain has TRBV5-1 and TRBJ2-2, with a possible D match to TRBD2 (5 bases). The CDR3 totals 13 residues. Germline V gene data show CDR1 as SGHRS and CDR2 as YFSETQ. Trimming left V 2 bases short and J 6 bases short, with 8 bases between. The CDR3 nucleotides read TGCGCCAGCAGCTTACTGGAGGCCGGGGAGCTGTTTTTT. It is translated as CASSLLEAGELFF.

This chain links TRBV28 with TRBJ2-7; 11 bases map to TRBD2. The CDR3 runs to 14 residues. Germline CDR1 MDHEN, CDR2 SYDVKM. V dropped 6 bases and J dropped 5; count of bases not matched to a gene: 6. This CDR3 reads CASSSGTSGDEQYF. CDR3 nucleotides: TGTGCCAGCAGCTCCGGGACTAGCGGTGACGAGCAGTACTTC.

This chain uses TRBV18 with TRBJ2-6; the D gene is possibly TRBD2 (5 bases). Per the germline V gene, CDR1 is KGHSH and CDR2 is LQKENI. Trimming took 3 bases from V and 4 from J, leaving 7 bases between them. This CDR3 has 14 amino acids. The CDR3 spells CASSPGIGANVLTF. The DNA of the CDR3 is TGTGCCAGCTCACCCGGGATAGGGGCCAACGTCCTGACTTTC.

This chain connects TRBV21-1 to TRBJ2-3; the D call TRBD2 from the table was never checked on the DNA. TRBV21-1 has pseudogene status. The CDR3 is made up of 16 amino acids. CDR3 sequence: CASSKAPGKGGDTQYF. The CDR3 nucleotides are TGTGCCAGCAGCAAAGCCCCGGGGAAGGGTGGCGATACGCAGTATTTT.

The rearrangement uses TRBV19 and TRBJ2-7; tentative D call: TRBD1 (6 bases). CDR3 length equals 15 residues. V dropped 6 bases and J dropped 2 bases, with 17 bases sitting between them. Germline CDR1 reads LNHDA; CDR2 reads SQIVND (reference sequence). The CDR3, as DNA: TGTGCCAGTAGCCGAAAAGTGGACAGAACCTACGAGCAGTACTTC. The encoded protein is CASSRKVDRTYEQYF.

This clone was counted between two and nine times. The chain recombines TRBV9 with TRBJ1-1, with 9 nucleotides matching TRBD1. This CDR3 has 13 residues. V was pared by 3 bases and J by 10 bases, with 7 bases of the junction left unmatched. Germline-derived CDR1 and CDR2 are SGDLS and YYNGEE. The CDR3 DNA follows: TGTGCCAGCAGCGCGGGGACAGGGCACGGAGCTTTCTTT. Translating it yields CASSAGTGHGAFF. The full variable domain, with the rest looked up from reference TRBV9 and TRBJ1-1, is DSGVTQTPKHLITATGQRVTLRCSPRSGDLSVYWYQQSLDQGLQFLIQYYNGEERAKGNILERFSAQQFPDLHSELNLSSLELGDSALYFCASSAGTGHGAFFGQGTRLTVV.

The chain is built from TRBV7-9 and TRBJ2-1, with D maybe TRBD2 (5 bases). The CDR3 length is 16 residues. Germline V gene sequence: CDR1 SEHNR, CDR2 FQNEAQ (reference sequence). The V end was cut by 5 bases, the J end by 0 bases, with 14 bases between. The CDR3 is CASSPPDWSSYNEQFF. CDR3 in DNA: TGTGCCAGCAGCCCACCGGACTGGAGCTCCTACAATGAGCAGTTCTTC.

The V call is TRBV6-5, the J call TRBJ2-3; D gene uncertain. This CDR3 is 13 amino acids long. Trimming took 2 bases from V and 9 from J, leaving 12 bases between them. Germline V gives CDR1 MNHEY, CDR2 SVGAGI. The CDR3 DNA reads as TGTGCCAGCAGTTACAACCTGGAGAGAACGCAGTATTTT. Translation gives CASSYNLERTQYF.

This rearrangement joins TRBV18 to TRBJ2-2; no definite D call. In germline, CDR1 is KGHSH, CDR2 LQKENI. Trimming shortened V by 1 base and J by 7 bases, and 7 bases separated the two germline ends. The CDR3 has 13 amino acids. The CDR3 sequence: CASSPRSNGELFF. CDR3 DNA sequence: TGTGCCAGCTCACCACGGAGTAACGGGGAGCTGTTTTTT.